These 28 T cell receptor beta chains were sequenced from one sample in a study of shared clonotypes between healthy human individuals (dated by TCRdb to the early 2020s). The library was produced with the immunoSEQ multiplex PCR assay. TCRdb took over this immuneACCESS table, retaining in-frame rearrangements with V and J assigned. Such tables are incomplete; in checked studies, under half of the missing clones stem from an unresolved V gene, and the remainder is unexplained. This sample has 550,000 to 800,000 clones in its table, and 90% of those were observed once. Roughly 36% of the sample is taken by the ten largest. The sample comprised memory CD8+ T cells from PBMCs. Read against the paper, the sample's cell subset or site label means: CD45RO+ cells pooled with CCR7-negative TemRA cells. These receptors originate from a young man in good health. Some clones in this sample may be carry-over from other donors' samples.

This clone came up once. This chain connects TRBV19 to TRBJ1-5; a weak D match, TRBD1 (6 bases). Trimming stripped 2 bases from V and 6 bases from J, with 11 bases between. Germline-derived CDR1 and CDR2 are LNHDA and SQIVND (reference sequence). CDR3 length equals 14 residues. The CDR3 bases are TGTGCCAGTAGTATATTGGGGGGCAGTCAGCCCCAGCATTTT. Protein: CASSILGGSQPQHF.

In DNA form, the CDR3 reads TGTGCCAGTAGAAAATCTGGGGCCAACGTCCTGACTTTC. The encoded protein is CASRKSGANVLTF. The chain combines TRBV19 with TRBJ2-6, with D unresolved. The germline V gene encodes CDR1 LNHDA and CDR2 SQIVND (reference sequence). The CDR3 consists of 13 residues. V lost 6 bases to trimming and J lost 1 base, with 4 bases between them. The full variable domain, rest sourced from reference TRBV19 and TRBJ2-6, is DGGITQSPKYLFRKEGQNVTLSCEQNLNHDAMYWYRQDPGQGLRLIYYSQIVNDFQKGDIAEGYSVSREKKESFPLTVTSAQKNPTAFYLCASRKSGANVLTFGAGSRLTVL.

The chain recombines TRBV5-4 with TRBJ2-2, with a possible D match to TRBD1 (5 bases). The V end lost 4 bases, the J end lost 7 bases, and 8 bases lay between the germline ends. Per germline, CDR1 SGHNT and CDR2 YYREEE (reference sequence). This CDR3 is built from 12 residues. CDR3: CASSGARGELFF. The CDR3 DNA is TGTGCCAGCAGCGGGGCCCGCGGGGAGCTGTTTTTT.

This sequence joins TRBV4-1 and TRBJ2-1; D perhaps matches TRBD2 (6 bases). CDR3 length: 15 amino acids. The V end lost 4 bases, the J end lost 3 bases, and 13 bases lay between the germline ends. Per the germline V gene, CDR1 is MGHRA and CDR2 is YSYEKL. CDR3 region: CASSLLSGGYNEQFF. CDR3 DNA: TGCGCCAGCAGCCTCCTATCCGGGGGCTACAATGAGCAGTTCTTC.

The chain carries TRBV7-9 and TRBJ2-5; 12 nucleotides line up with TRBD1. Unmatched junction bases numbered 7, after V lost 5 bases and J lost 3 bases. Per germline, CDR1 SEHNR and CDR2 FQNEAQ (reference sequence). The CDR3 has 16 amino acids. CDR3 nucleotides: TGTGCCAGCAGCGAAGTTGGGACAGGGGGCGAAGAGACCCAGTACTTC. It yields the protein CASSEVGTGGEETQYF.

The CDR3 protein is CASSSARTGGKDEQFF. CDR3 coding DNA: TGCGCCAGCAGCTCAGCCCGGACAGGGGGCAAGGATGAGCAGTTCTTC. The rearrangement links TRBV5-1 to TRBJ2-1; 11 nucleotides agree with TRBD1. Looked up from germline, CDR1 is SGHRS and CDR2 is YFSETQ. This CDR3 comprises 16 residues. The junction had 10 bases not matched to a gene; V was cut back by 3 bases and J by 8 bases.

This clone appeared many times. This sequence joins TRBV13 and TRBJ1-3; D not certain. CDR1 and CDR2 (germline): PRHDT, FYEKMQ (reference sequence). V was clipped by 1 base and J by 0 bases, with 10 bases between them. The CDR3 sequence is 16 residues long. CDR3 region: CASSLDPVSSGNTIYF. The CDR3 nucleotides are TGTGCCAGCAGCTTAGATCCAGTGAGCTCTGGAAACACCATATATTTT.

CDR3 sequence (DNA): TGTGCCAGCAGTCTAGGGGCTTGGAATCAGCCCCAGCATTTT. It encodes CASSLGAWNQPQHF. V and J are TRBV6-1 and TRBJ1-5; a possible D gene is TRBD1 (5 bases). Germline V CDR1 and CDR2: MNHNS, SASEGT. The germline V and J ends were trimmed by 5 bases and 4 bases, with 12 bases remaining between them. CDR3 length equals 14 residues.

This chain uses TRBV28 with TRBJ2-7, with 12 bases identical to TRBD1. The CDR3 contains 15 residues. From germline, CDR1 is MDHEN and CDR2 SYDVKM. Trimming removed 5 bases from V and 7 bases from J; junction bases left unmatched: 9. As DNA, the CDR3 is TGTGCCAGCAGTCCTGGGGACAGGGGGCGGGAAGAGCAGTACTTC. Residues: CASSPGDRGREEQYF.

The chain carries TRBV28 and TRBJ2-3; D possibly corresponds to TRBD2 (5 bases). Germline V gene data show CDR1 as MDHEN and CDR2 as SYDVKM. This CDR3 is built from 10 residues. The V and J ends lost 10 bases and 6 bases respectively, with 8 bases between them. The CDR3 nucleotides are TGTGCCACGGGGTTCGATACGCAGTATTTT. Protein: CATGFDTQYF.

Written as DNA, the CDR3 is TGTGCCATCAGCGACCACCCCGGGAACAATGAGCAGTTCTTC. It specifies CAISDHPGNNEQFF. This chain links TRBV10-3 with TRBJ2-1; D possibly corresponds to TRBD2 (5 bases). The CDR3 is 14 amino acids. Deletions cut 6 bases from V and 5 bases from J, with 14 bases between. CDR1 and CDR2 (germline): ENHRY, SYGVKD.

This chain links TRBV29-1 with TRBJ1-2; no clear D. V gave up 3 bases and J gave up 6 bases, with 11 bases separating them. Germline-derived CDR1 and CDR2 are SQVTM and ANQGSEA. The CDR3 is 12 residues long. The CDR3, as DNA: TGCAGCGTTGATTCTGGGGTTGATGGCTACACCTTC. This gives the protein CSVDSGVDGYTF. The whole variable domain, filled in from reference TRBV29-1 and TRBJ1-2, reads SAVISQKPSRDICQRGTSLTIQCQVDSQVTMMFWYRQQPGQSLTLIATANQGSEATYESGFVIDKFPISRPNLTFSTLTVSNMSPEDSSIYLCSVDSGVDGYTFGSGTRLTVV.

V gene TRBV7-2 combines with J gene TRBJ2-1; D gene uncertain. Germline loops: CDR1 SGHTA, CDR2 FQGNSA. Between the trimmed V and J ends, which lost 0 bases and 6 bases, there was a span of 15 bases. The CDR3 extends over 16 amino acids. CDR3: CASSLAGGPSTNEQFF. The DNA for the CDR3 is TGTGCCAGCAGCTTAGCCGGCGGCCCCTCCACCAATGAGCAGTTCTTC.

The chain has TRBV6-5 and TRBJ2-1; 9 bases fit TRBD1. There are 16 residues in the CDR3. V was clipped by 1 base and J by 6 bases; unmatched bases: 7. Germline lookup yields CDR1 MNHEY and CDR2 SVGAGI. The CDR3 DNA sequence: TGTGCCAGCAGTTACTTTCCGGGACAGGGAATCAATGAGCAGTTCTTC. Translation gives CASSYFPGQGINEQFF.

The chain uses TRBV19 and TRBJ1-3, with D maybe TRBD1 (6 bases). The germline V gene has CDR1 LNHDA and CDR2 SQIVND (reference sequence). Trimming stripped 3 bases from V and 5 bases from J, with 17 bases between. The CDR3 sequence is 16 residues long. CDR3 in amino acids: CASSIAGEYGRNTIYF. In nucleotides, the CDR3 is TGTGCCAGTAGTATCGCAGGGGAATACGGACGAAACACCATATATTTT.

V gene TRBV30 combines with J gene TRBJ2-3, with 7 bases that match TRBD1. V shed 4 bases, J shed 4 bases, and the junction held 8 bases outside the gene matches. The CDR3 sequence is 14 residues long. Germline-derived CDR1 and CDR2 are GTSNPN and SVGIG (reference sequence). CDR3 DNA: TGTGCCTGGACCCTACTAGGGGGCGCAGATACGCAGTATTTT. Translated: CAWTLLGGADTQYF.

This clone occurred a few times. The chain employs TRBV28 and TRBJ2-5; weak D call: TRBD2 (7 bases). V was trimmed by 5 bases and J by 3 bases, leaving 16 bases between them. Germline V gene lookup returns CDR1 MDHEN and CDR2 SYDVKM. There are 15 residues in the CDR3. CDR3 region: CASSARGADEETQYF. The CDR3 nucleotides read TGTGCCAGCAGTGCCCGGGGGGCGGACGAAGAGACCCAGTACTTC.

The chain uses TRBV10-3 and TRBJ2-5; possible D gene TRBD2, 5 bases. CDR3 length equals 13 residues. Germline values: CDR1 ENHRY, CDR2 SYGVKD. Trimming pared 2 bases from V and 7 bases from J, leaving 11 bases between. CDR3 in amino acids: CAISEPGLGTQYF. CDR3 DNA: TGTGCCATCAGTGAGCCGGGGTTGGGGACCCAGTACTTC.

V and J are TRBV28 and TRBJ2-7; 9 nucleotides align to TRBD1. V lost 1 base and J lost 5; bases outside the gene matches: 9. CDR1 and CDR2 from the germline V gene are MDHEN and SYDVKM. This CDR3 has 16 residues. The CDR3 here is CASSLLRGQGYDEQYF. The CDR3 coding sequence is TGTGCCAGCAGTTTATTGCGGGGACAGGGTTACGACGAGCAGTACTTC.

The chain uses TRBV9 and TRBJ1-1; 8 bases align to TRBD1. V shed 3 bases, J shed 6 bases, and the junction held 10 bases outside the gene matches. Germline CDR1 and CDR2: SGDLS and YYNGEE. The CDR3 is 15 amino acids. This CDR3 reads CASSEQGQEFAEAFF. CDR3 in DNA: TGTGCCAGCAGCGAACAGGGACAGGAGTTCGCTGAAGCTTTCTTT.

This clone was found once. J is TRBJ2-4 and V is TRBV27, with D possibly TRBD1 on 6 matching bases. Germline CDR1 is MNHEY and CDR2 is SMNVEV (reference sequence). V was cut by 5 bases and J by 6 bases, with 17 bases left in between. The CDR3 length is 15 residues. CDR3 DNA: TGTGCCAGCAGTATACAACAGGGATGGAGAAACATTCAGTACTTC. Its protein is CASSIQQGWRNIQYF.

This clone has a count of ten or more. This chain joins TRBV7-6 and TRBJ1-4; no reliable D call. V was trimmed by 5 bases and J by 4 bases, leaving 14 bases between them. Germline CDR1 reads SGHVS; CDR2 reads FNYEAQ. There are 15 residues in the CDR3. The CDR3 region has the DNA TGTGCCAGCAGCCTTTTTGCGGGAATTAATGAAAAACTGTTTTTT. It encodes CASSLFAGINEKLFF.

CDR3 residues: CARTWGELFF. The DNA of the CDR3 is TGTGCCAGGACGTGGGGGGAGCTGTTTTTT. V gene TRBV7-9 combines with J gene TRBJ2-2; no definite D call. Trimming stripped 9 bases from V and 8 bases from J, with 7 bases between. Per germline, CDR1 SEHNR and CDR2 FQNEAQ (reference sequence). The CDR3 contains 10 residues.

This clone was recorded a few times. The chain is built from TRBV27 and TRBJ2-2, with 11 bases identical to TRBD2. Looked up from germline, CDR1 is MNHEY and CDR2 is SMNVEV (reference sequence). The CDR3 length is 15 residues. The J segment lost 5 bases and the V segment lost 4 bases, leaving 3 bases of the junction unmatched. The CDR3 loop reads CASSSRTSGTGELFF. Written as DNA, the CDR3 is TGTGCCAGCAGTTCAAGGACTAGCGGGACCGGGGAGCTGTTTTTT.

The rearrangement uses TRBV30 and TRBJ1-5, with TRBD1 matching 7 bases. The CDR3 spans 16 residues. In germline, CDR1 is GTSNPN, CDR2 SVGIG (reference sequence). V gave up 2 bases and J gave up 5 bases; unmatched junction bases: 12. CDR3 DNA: TGTGCCTGGAGTACTCAAGGAGGGGGCGCGGATCAGCCCCAGCATTTT. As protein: CAWSTQGGGADQPQHF.

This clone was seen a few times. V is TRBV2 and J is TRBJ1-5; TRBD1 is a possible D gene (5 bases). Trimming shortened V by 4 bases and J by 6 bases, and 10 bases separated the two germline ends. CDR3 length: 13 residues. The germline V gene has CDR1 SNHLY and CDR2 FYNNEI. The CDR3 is CASSGGVSQPQHF. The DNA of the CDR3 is TGTGCCAGCAGTGGGGGGGTGAGTCAGCCCCAGCATTTT.

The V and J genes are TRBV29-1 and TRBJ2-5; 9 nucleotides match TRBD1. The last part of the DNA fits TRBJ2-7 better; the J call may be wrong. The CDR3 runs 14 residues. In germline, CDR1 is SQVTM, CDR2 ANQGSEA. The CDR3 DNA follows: TGCAGCGTTGAAGATCGGGACAGGGACTACGAGCAGTACTTC. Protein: CSVEDRDRDYEQYF.

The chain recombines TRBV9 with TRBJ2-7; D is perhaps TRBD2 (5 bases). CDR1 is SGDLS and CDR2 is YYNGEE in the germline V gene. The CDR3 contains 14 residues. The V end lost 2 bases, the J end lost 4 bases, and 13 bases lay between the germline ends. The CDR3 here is CASSVGSEGYEQYF. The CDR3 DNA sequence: TGTGCCAGCAGCGTTGGTTCTGAGGGTTACGAGCAGTACTTC.